This T cell receptor (beta chain) stems from a study of T-cell reconstitution after alpha-beta-depleted transplantation in children. This CDR3 is built from 14 residues. V lost 5 bases and J lost 0, with 8 bases in between. The germline CDR1 and CDR2 sequences are LGHNT and FRNRAP. A library of TCRbeta sequences, prepared with unique molecular identifiers, was generated. TCRdb ran MiXCR on the PCR reads and lists one entry per CDR3 protein. The data hold around 300,000 distinct CDR3 sequences, with roughly a tenth observed a single time. The sequence was obtained from a boy in the first two years of life with acute myeloid leukemia, due to receive a stem cell transplant. The sample was PBMCs, taken before TCRalphabeta/CD19-depleted stem cell transplant. V is TRBV12-5 and J is TRBJ1-5; no reliable D call. The CDR3 DNA reads as TGTGCTAGTGGTCCGAATTATAGCAATCAGCCCCAGCATTTT. Its protein product is CASGPNYSNQPQHF.